The rows below give T cell receptor beta chains drawn from one sample of a study of control samples from healthy donors and cancer patients. The assay was immunoSEQ multiplex PCR, and TCRdb's table has in-frame clones only and misses some. The sample carries 130,000 or so clones, roughly 84% recorded once. Sequencing input: blood. These receptors were collected from a man in his forties or fifties in good health. The CDR3 runs from the conserved cysteine through the conserved F or W. D genes are given only for firm matches.

j_gene | v_gene | d_gene | CDR3nt | CDR3aa
TRBJ2-1 | TRBV19 | . | TGTGCCAGTAGTAGAGACCTAACCCGTTACAATGAGCAGTTCTTC | CASSRDLTRYNEQFF
TRBJ2-5 | TRBV5-1 | TRBD2 | TGCGCCAGCAGCTTGCCTAGCGGGGAAGAGACCCAGTACTTC | CASSLPSGEETQYF
TRBJ1-1 | TRBV6-5 | . | TGTGCCAGTTTTAGATTGACAGTGAACACTGAAGCTTTCTTT | CASFRLTVNTEAFF
TRBJ2-3 | TRBV24-1 | TRBD2 | TGTGCCACCAGTGATCCCGGGAGGCGGGGGGGGTTTATTACAGATACGCAGTATTTT | CATSDPGRRGGFITDTQYF
TRBJ1-1 | TRBV7-9 | . | TGTGCCAGCAGCGCATCGGGGTTTGAAGCTTTCTTT | CASSASGFEAFF
TRBJ2-4 | TRBV4-3 | . | TGCGCCAGCAGCCGCCGTGAGGGAAACATTCAGTACTTC | CASSRREGNIQYF
TRBJ2-2 | TRBV4-1 | TRBD2 | TGCGCCAGCAGCCAAGATAGTCGGAGTAGCGGGGGGGCTTTCGGGGAGCTGTTTTTT | CASSQDSRSSGGAFGELFF
TRBJ1-5 | TRBV7-3 | . | TGTGCCAGCAGCCCTACACGGAATCAGCCCCAGCATTTT | CASSPTRNQPQHF
TRBJ1-1 | TRBV25-1 | TRBD1 | TGTGCCAGCAGTGACCGAGACAGGGGAGGTGAAGCTTTCTTT | CASSDRDRGGEAFF
TRBJ1-1 | TRBV10-1 | TRBD1 | TGCGCCAGCAGTGAGTCCAACAGGGGAGGAACTGAAGCTTTCTTT | CASSESNRGGTEAFF
TRBJ2-5 | TRBV24-1 | TRBD1 | TGTGCCACCAGTGATTTTGGCAGGGGGCTGGGGGAGACCCAGTACTTC | CATSDFGRGLGETQYF
TRBJ1-2 | TRBV14 | . | TGTGCCAGCAGCCAATCAGGGGTTAGCTATGGCTACACCTTC | CASSQSGVSYGYTF